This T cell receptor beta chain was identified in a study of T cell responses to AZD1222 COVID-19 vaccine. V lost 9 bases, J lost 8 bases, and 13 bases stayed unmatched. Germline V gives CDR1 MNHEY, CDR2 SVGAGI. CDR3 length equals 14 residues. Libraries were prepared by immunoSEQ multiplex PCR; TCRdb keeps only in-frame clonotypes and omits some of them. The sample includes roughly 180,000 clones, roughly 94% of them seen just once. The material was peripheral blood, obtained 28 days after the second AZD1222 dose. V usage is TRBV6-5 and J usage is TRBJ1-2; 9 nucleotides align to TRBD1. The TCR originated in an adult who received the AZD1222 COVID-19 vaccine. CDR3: CASRGTGRTDGYTF. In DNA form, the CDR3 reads TGTGCCAGTCGAGGGACAGGGAGAACGGACGGCTACACCTTC.